This T cell receptor (beta chain) was documented in a study of blood T cells in healthy people across ages (dated by TCRdb to 2014 to 2015). With respect to the entire study: In model experiments, template switching captured roughly one uniquely barcoded TCR beta cDNA molecule for every two T cells. Age-related changes in TCR beta repertoire diversity were measured in the study by deep sequencing normalized with unique cDNA molecular identifiers. Four age groups were formed from the donors: young (average roughly 16 years), middle-aged (just under 40), aged (approximately 60) and long-lived (roughly 88). To avoid experimental bias, donors of different ages were spread randomly across the sequencing lanes. Two additional independent replicas of 1 million unique cDNA reads from the same blood draw were analyzed for two donors (one aged 18 to 30 and one aged 80 or older).

Study-wide findings and limitations: Estimates of total diversity based on one million sequenced T cells were considered lower bounds and underestimates. Because donor CMV infection status was unknown, age-related changes in expanded clonotypes were potentially confounded. Observed TCR beta diversity per million T cells fell roughly linearly with age, and a significant reduction was already apparent by age roughly 40. A strong correlation was found between observed TCR beta diversity and the percentage of naive T cells measured by flow cytometry. Compared with the aged group, the long-lived group had more naive CD4+ T cells, fewer expanded clones and increased TCR diversity, suggesting age selection. Conclusive comparison of naive and antigen-experienced compartments was prevented by the profiling of bulk unsorted PBMCs.

The library came from 5' RACE. Instrument used: Illumina HiSeq 2500. The second PCR ran for roughly 7 to 11 cycles and used a J-beta primer mix along with a sample-barcoded 5' primer. A template-switch 5' adaptor carrying 12 random nucleotides introduced a unique molecular identifier onto each TCR beta cDNA molecule. Each sample yielded at least 2.5 million CDR3-containing paired-end reads. The Mint cDNA synthesis kit, primed by a TRBC-specific oligonucleotide, was used to synthesize first-strand cDNA from all RNA. Following uracil-DNA glycosylase treatment, all cDNA underwent a first 18-cycle PCR with the universal primers M1SS and BC2_uni_R. In the authors' own workflow: Each sample was normalized by randomly selecting 1 million high-quality reads, each carrying a distinct molecular identifier. Reads with shared molecular identifiers were discarded instead of being binned into consensus sequences. MiTCR, run with a Q25 quality threshold and the strictest error-elimination algorithm, handled CDR3 identification, clonotype clustering and error correction. Lower-bound total TCR beta diversity was estimated with a nonparametric unseen species model using Euler transformation. TCRdb trimmed the raw reads at Q25, called clones with MiXCR and kept productive beta chains. Rows merge per CDR3 protein into single entries with the most common DNA and genes. TCRdb's processing, not the authors', yielded these V and J calls. This sample holds 800,000 or so distinct CDR3 sequences; 62% were observed only once. 25% to 35% of the sample is held by the ten biggest clonotypes.

V lost 10 bases and J lost 5 bases; the stretch between them is 18 bases long. Its CDR3 holds 14 amino acids, cysteine through phenylalanine. This entry keeps only the CDR3 DNA: 42 bases, framed from base 1. The CDR1 and CDR2 encoded by the germline V gene are SGHTA and FQGNSA. Systemically healthy Caucasian individuals from Russia, 35 to 50 in total and aged 6 to 90 years, were included as donors. About 10 milliliters of peripheral blood were collected from each donor into EDTA-treated Vacutainer tubes. PBMCs were isolated by Ficoll-Paque density-gradient centrifugation, with at least 6 million obtained per sample. Total RNA was extracted from PBMCs with Trizol reagent, with at least 5.5 micrograms obtained per sample. For every donor, an aliquot of PBMCs went through flow cytometry to measure the percentages of naive CD45RAhigh/CD27high T cells. This clonotype was found a few times. Its antigen specificity is not known. Base qualities are not at hand, and no much larger clone is one base apart.

The chain links TRBV7-2 with TRBJ2-1, with a tentative D gene TRBD2 over 6 matching bases. Sequencing used blood. The source is a man aged 30 to 45 in good health. This receptor carries the CDR3 CATGGDGENNEQFF. The DNA sequence is as follows: TGTGCCACGGGCGGGGACGGGGAGAACAATGAGCAGTTCTTC.